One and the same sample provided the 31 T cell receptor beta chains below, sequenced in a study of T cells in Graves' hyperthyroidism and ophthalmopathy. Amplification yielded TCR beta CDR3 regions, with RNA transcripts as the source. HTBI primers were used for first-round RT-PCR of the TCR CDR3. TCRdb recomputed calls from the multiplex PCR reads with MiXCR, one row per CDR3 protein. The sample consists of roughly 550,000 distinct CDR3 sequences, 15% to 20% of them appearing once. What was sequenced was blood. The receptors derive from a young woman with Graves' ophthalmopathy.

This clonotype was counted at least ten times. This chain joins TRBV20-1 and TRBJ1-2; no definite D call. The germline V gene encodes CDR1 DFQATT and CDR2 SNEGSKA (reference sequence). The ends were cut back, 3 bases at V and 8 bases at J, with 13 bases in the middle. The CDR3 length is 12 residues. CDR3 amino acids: CSASRAGGGYTF. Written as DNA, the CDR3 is TGCAGTGCTAGTCGGGCAGGTGGCGGCTACACCTTC.

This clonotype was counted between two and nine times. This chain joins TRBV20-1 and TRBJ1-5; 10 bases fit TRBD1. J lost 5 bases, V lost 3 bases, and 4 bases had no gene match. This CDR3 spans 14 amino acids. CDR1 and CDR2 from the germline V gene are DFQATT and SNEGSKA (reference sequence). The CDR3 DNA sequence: TGCAGTGCTAGGGGGGACAGGGGCGATCAGCCCCAGCATTTT. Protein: CSARGDRGDQPQHF.

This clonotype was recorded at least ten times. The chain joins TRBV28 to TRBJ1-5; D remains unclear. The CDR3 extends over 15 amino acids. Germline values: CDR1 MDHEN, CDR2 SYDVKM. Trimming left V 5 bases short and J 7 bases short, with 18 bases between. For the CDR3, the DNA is TGTGCCAGCAGTGGCGGTTCCAGGTCAAGACAGCCCCAGCATTTT. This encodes CASSGGSRSRQPQHF.

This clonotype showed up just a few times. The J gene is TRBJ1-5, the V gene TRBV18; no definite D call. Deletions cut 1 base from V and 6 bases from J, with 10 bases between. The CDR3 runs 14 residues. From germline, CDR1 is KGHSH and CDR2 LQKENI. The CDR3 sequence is CASSPQGSGQPQHF. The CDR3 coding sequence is TGTGCCAGCTCACCACAGGGTTCGGGTCAGCCCCAGCATTTT. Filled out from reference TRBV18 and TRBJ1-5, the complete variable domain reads NAGVMQNPRHLVRRRGQEARLRCSPMKGHSHVYWYRQLPEEGLKFMVYLQKENIIDESGMPKERFSAEFPKEGPSILRIQQVVRGDSAAYFCASSPQGSGQPQHFGDGTRLSIL.

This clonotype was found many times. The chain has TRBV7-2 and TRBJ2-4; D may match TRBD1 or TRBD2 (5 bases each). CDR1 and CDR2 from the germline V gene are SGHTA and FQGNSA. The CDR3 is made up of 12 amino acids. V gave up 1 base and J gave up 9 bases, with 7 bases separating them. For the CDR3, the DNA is TGTGCCAGCAGCTTAGAGGGGAGCATTCAGTACTTC. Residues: CASSLEGSIQYF.

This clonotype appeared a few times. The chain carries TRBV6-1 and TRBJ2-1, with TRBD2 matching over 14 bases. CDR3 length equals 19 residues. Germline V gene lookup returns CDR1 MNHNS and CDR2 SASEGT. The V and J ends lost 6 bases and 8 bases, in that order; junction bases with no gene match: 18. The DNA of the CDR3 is TGTGCCAGCAGCTACAAACCCTTTACGGGACTAGCGGGAGTGCATGAGCAGTTCTTC. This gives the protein CASSYKPFTGLAGVHEQFF.

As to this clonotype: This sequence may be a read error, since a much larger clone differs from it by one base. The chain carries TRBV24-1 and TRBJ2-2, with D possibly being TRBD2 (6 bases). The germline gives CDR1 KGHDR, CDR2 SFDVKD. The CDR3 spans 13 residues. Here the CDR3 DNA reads TGTGCCACCAGTTTGGAAGGGACCGGGGGGCTGTTTTTT. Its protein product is CATSLEGTGGLFF.

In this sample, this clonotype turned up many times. The CDR3 DNA reads as TGTGCCAGCAGTTTACAGGGGGCGCGTAACTATGGCTACACCTTC. Translating it yields CASSLQGARNYGYTF. J is TRBJ1-2 and V is TRBV28; 8 bases line up with TRBD1. After removal of 2 bases from V and 1 base from J, the junction contained 3 bases not matched to a gene. CDR1 is MDHEN and CDR2 is SYDVKM in the germline V gene. CDR3 length: 15 amino acids.

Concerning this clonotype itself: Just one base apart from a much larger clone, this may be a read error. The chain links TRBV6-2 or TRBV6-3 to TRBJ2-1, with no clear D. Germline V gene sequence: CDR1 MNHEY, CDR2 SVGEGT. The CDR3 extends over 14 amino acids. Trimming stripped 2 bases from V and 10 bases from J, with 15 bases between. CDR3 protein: CASSYPGLPWEQFF. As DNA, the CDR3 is TGTGCCAGCAGTTACCCGGGCCTCCCCTGGGAGCAGTTCTTC.

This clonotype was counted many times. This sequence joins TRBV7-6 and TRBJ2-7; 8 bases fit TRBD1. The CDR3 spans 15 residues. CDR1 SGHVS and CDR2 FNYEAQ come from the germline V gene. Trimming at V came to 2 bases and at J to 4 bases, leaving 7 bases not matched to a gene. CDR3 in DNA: TGTGCCAGCAGCTTATACTCCGGACAGGGTTACGAGCAGTACTTC. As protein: CASSLYSGQGYEQYF.

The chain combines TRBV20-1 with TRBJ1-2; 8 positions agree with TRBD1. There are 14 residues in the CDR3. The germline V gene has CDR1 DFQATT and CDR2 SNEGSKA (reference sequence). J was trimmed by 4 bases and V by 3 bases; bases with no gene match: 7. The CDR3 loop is CSARGQGAIYGYTF. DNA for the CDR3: TGCAGTGCTAGGGGGCAGGGGGCGATCTATGGCTACACCTTC.

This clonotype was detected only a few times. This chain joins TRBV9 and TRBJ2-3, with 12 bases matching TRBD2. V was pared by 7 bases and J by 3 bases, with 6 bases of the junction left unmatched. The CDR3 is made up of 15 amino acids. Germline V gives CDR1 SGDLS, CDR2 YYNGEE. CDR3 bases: TGTGCCAGCTCCTGGACTAGCGGGACAACAGATACGCAGTATTTT. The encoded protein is CASSWTSGTTDTQYF.

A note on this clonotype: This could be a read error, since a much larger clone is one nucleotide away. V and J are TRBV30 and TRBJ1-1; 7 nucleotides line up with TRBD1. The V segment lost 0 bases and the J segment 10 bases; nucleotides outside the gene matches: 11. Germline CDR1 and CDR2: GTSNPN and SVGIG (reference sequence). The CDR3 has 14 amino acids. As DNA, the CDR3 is TGTGCCTGGAGTGTACACAGGGGAAAGGGTGGAGCTTTCTTT. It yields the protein CAWSVHRGKGGAFF.

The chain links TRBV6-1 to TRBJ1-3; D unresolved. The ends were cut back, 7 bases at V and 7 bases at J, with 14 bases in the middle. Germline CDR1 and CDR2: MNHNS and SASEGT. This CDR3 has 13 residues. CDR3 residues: CASMPPGRNTIYF. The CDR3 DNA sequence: TGTGCCAGCATGCCGCCTGGCCGGAACACCATATATTTT.

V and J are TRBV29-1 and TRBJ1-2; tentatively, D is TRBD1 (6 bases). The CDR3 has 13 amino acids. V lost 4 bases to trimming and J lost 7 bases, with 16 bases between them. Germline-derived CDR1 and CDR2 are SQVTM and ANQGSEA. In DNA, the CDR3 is TGCAGCGTTGGAGACCCCGCAGGGGTTGGCTACACCTTC. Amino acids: CSVGDPAGVGYTF.

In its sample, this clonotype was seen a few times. This CDR3 reads CASSTSAGATEAFF. The CDR3, as DNA: TGTGCCAGCAGCACTTCGGCAGGGGCCACTGAAGCTTTCTTT. V and J are TRBV7-3 and TRBJ1-1, with D possibly matching TRBD1 (6 bases). Germline lookup yields CDR1 SGHTA and CDR2 FQGTGA. The ends were cut back, 5 bases at V and 4 bases at J, with 14 bases in the middle. The CDR3 sequence is 14 residues long.

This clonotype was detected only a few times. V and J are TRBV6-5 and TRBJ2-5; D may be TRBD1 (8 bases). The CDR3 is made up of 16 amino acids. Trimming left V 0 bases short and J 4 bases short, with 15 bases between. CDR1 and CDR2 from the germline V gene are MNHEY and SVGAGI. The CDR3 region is CASSYSTGGGGETQYF. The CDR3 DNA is TGTGCCAGCAGTTACTCTACAGGGGGGGGGGGAGAGACCCAGTACTTC.

This chain's CDR3 is CASSQSWTANYGYTF. The CDR3 DNA follows: TGCGCCAGCAGCCAATCGTGGACAGCTAACTATGGCTACACCTTC. The V gene is TRBV4-3, the J gene TRBJ1-2; D perhaps matches TRBD1 (6 bases). Trimming stripped 2 bases from V and 0 bases from J, with 10 bases between. This CDR3 is built from 15 residues. CDR1 LGHNA and CDR2 YSLEER come from the germline V gene.

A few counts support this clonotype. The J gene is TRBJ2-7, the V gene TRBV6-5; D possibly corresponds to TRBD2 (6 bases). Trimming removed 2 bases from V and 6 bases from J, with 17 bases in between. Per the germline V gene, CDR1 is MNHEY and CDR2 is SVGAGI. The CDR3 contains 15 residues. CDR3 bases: TGTGCCAGCAGTTACGGCTCGGGAGCCGTCATCGAGCAGTACTTC. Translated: CASSYGSGAVIEQYF.

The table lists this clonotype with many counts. The CDR3 region has the DNA TGTGCCAGCAGCGAGGACGGTACTACCCAGACCCAGTACTTC. This codes for CASSEDGTTQTQYF. The chain combines TRBV7-2 with TRBJ2-5, with no clear D. Germline V gene data show CDR1 as SGHTA and CDR2 as FQGNSA. V was pared by 5 bases and J by 6 bases, with 16 bases between. This CDR3 is built from 14 residues.

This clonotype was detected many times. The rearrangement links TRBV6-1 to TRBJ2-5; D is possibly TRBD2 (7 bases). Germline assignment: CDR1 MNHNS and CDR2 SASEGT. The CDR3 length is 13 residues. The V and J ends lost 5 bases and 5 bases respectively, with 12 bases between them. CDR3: CASSQGRGETQYF. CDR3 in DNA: TGTGCCAGCAGTCAGGGGCGGGGGGAGACCCAGTACTTC.

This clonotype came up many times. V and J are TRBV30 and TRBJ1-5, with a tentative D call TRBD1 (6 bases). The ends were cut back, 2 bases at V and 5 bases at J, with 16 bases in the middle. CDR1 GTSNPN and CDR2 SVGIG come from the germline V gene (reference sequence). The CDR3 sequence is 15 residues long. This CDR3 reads CAWSPTPRGDQPQHF. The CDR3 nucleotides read TGTGCCTGGAGTCCAACTCCCAGGGGAGATCAGCCCCAGCATTTT.

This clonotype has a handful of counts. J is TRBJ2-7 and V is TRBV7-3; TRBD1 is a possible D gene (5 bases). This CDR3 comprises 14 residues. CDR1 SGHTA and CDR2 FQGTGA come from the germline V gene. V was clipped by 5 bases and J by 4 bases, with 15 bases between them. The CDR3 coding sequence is TGTGCCAGCAGCCCCTTCTCTGGGGCGTACGAGCAGTACTTC. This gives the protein CASSPFSGAYEQYF.

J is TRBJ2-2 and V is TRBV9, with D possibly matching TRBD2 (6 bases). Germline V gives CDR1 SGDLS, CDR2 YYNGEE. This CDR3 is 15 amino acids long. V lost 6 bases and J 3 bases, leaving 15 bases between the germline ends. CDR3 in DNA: TGTGCCAGCAAAGGGGTACCGGGAGACACCGGGGAGCTGTTTTTT. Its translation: CASKGVPGDTGELFF.

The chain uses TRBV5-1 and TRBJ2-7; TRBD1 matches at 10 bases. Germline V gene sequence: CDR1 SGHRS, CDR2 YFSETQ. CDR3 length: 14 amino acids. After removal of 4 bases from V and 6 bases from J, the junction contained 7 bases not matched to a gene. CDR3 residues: CASSPAGTGVEQYF. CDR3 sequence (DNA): TGCGCCAGCAGCCCCGCGGGGACAGGGGTCGAGCAGTACTTC.

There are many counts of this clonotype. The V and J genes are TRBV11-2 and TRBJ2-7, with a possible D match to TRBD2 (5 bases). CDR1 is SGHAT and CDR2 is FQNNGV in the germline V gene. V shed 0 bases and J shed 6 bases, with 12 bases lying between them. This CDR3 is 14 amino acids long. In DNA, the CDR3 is TGTGCCAGCAGCTTAGAACCGGGATCCCTCGAGCAGTACTTC. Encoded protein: CASSLEPGSLEQYF.

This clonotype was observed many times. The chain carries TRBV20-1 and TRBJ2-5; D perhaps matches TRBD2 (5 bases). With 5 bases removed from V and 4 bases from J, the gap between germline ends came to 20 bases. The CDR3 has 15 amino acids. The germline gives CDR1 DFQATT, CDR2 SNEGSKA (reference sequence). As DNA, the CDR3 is TGCAGTGCTGGCTCGGGGTTTGAGGCGTCAGAGACCCAGTACTTC. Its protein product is CSAGSGFEASETQYF.

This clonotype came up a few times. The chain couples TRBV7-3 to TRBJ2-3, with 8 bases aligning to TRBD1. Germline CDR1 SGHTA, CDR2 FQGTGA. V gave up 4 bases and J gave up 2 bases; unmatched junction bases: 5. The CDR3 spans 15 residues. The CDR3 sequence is CASSSTGGFTDTQYF. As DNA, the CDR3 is TGTGCCAGCAGCTCTACAGGGGGTTTCACAGATACGCAGTATTTT.

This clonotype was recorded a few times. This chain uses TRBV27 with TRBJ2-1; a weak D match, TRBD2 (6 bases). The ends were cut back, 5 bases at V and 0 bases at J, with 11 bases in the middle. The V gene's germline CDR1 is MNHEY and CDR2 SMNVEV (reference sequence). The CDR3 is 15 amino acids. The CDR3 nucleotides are TGTGCCAGCAGTCGGACTATCAGCTCCTACAATGAGCAGTTCTTC. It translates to CASSRTISSYNEQFF.

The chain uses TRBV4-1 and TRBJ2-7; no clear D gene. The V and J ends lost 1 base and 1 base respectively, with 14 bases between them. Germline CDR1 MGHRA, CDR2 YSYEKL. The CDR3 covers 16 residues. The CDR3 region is CASSQGIRTASYEQYF. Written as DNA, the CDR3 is TGCGCCAGCAGCCAAGGTATCCGGACGGCATCCTACGAGCAGTACTTC.

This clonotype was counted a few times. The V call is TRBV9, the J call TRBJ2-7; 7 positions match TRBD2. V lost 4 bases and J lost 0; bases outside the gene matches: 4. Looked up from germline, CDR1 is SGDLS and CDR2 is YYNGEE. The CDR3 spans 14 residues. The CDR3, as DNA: TGTGCCAGCAGCCCCCGGGACTACTCCTACGAGCAGTACTTC. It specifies CASSPRDYSYEQYF.